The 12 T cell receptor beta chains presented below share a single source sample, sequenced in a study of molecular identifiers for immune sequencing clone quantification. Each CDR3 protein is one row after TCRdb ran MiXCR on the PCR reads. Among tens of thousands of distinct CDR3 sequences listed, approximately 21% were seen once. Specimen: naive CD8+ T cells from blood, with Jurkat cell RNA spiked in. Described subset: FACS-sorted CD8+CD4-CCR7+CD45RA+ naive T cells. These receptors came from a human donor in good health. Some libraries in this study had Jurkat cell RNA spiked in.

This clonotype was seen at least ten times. DNA for the CDR3: TGTGCCAGCAGCTTAGCAGGGTTCGGGCAAGAGCAGTACTTC. Its protein product is CASSLAGFGQEQYF. The genes are TRBV7-6 and TRBJ2-7; no clear D gene. The CDR3 has 14 residues. V gave up 0 bases and J gave up 7 bases, with 13 bases separating them. Germline lookup yields CDR1 SGHVS and CDR2 FNYEAQ.

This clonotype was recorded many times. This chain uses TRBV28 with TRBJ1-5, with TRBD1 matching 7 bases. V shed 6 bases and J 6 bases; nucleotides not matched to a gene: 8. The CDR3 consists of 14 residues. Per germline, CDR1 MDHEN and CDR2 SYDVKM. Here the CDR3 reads CASRARQGGQPQHF. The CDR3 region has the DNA TGTGCCAGCAGAGCCAGACAGGGCGGTCAGCCCCAGCATTTT.

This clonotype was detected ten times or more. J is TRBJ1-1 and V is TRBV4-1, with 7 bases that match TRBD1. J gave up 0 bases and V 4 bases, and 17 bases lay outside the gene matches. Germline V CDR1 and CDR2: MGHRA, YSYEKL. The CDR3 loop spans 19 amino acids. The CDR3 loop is CASSPPTAGGYSMNTEAFF. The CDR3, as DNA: TGCGCCAGCAGCCCACCGACGGCAGGGGGTTATTCTATGAACACTGAAGCTTTCTTT.

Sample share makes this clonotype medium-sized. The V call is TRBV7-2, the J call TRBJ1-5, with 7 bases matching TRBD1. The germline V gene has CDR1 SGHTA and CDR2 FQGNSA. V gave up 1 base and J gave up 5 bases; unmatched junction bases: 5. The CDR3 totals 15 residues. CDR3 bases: TGTGCCAGCAGCTTAGTAGAGGGGGCGCATCAGCCCCAGCATTTT. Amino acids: CASSLVEGAHQPQHF.

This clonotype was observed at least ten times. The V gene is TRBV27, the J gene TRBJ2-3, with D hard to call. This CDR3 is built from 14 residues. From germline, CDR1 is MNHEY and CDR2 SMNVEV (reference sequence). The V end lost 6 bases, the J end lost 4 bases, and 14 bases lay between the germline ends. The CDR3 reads CASSAEFPPDTQYF. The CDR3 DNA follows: TGTGCCAGCAGCGCGGAGTTCCCCCCAGATACGCAGTATTTT.

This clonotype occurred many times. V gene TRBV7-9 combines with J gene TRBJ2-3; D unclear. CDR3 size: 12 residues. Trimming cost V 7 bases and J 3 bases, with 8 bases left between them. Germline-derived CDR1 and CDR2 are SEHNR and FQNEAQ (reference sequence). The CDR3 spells CASNPGTDTQYF. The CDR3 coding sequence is TGTGCCAGCAACCCGGGTACAGATACGCAGTATTTT.

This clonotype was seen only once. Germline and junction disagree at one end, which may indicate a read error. In DNA form, the CDR3 reads TGTGCCGGCAGCTTGGGTCAGCTTACTTACCCTGGGGCCAACGTCCTGACTTTC. Translating gives CAGSLGQLTYPGANVLTF. The chain combines TRBV5-5 with TRBJ2-6; no firm D call. Germline V gene lookup returns CDR1 SGHKS and CDR2 YYEKEE (reference sequence). The CDR3 covers 18 residues. The full variable domain, in which reference TRBV5-5 and TRBJ2-6 provide the parts outside the CDR3, is DAGVTQSPTHLIKTRGQQVTLRCSPISGHKSVSWYQQVLGQGPQFIFQYYEKEERGRGNFPDRFSARQFPNYSSELNVNALLLGDSALYLCAGSLGQLTYPGANVLTFGAGSRLTVL.

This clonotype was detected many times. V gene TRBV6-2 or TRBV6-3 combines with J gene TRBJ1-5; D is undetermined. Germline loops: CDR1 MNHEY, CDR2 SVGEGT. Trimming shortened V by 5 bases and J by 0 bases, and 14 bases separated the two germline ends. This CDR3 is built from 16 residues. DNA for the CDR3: TGTGCCAGCAGTGTCGGACTGTTGAATAGCAATCAGCCCCAGCATTTT. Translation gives CASSVGLLNSNQPQHF.

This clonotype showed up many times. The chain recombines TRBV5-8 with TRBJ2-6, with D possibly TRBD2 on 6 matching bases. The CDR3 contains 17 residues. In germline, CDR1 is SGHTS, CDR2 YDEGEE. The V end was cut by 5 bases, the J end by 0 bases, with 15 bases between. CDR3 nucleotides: TGTGCCAGCAGACCGGAGGGACGGACCTCTGGGGCCAACGTCCTGACTTTC. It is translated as CASRPEGRTSGANVLTF. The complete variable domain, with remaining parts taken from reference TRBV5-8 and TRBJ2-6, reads EAGVTQSPTHLIKTRGQQATLRCSPISGHTSVYWYQQALGLGLQFLLWYDEGEERNRGNFPPRFSGRQFPNYSSELNVNALELEDSALYLCASRPEGRTSGANVLTFGAGSRLTVL.

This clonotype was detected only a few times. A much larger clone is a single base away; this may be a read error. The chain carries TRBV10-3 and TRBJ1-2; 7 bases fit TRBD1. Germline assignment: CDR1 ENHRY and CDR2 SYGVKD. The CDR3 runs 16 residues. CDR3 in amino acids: CAIGESAGGPHYGYTF. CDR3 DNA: TGTGCCATCGGTGAGTCGGCAGGGGGTCCCCACTATGGCTACACCTTC.

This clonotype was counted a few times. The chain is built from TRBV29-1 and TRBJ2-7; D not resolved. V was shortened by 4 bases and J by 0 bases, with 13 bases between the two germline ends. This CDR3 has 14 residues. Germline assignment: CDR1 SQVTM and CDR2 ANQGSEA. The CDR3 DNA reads TGCAGCGTTGGGAGATCTTCTATCTCCTACGAGCAGTACTTC. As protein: CSVGRSSISYEQYF.

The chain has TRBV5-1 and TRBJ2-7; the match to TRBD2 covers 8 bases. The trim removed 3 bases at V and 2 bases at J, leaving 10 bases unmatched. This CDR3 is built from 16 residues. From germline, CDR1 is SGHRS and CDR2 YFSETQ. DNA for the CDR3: TGCGCCAGCAGCTCACCAAGCGGGGGCATAACCTACGAGCAGTACTTC. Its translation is CASSSPSGGITYEQYF.